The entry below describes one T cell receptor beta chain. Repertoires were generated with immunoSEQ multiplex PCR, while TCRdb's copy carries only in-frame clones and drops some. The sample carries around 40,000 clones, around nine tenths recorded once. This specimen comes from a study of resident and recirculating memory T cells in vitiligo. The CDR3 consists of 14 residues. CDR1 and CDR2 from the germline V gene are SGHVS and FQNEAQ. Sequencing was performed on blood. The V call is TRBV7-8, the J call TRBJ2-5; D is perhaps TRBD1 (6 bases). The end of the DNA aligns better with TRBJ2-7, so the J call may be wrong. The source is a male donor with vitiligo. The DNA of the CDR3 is TGTGCCAGCGGCTGGACAGAAAGTGAGAGCGAGCAGTACTTC. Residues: CASGWTESESEQYF.